This T cell receptor (beta chain) originates from a study of graft-versus-host responses after intestinal transplantation. About the study: The study gave all recipients anti-thymocyte globulin induction, then tacrolimus and steroids for about 3 years. General study points: Circulating GvH clone levels at their peak were associated with HvG declines (early post-transplant). GvH clones detected in recipient marrow included some appearing first in ileum or blood.

Profiled with immunoSEQ multiplex PCR; TCRdb holds only in-frame clones, not every one. This sample has about 110,000 clones, with roughly 95% found just once. About this clone itself: Its specificity is not known. The junction shows a germline mismatch at one end, possibly a read error.

Germline CDR1 reads SSHAT; CDR2 reads FNYEAQ (reference sequence). This CDR3 comprises 13 residues. The TCR originated in a human donor who received an intestinal transplant. The chain has TRBV7-7 and TRBJ2-1; D call uncertain. The sequences come from unstimulated CD8+ T cells sorted from spleen or lymph node cells, collected before intestinal transplant. The CDR3 region is CASSLTGYNEQFF. CDR3 bases: TGTGCTAGCAGCCTGACTGGTTACAATGAGCAGTTCTTC.